This T cell receptor (beta chain) came from a study of blood T cell repertoires in COVID-19 (dated by TCRdb to about 2020). Study-level background: The collaborator samples originated in the United States, Italy and Spain and spanned the acute and convalescent phases of COVID-19. The material from the prospective study consisted of cDNA or gDNA derived from T cells, B-cell-depleted T cells, or PBMCs. Deeply sampled blood TCRbeta repertoires from subjects exposed to, actively infected with, or recovered from COVID-19 were included in the dataset. The repertoires were made available in a free public database intended to serve as a resource for research on the immune response to SARS-CoV-2. The samples were drawn from the first 160 participants of the ongoing ImmuneRACE study and from 1,200 or so subjects provided by 6 global collaborators. The sample metadata nearly always contained a de-identified subject ID, COVID-19 status, age in years and sex. Where available, HLA class I and class II types were obtained from metadata supplied by the sample provider rather than from assay-based typing. General study outcomes and caveats: Clinical and demographic metadata were provided uncurated, with the amount varying by source and participant.

In regard to this clone: Its antigen remains undetermined. The sample holds no much larger clone one base away, and base qualities are not on file.

Based on the germline V gene, the CDR1 and CDR2 sequences are MGHRA and YSYEKL. The germline ends are 14 bases apart after V is trimmed by 3 bases and J by 0 bases. Taken from cysteine to phenylalanine, the CDR3 has 17 residues. CDR3 DNA only is kept here, 51 bases in frame from base 1. TCRbeta CDR3 regions were amplified from genomic DNA by means of the immunoSEQ Assay, a bias-controlled multiplex PCR. The authors' analysis ran thus. The number of nucleated cells in each sample was estimated from the amplification of reference gene primers within the assay. To quantify the absolute abundance of each unique TCRbeta CDR3 rearrangement, sequence reads were collapsed and filtered. For each sample, productive Simpson clonality was calculated as the square root of Simpson's diversity index over productive rearrangements. This immuneACCESS table, as held by TCRdb, lists in-frame sequences with V and J called but not all clones. Of the missing ones, under half trace to an unresolved V gene in checked studies; the others have no known cause. For V, J and clone size, that table is used; D and trimming come from the DNA. The sample table shows 270,000 or so clones, and around 86% are seen once. The ten biggest clones cover 13% of the sample.

The collaborating institutions used their own protocols to collect whole blood in K2EDTA tubes. Collaborator samples were shipped for TCRbeta analysis as frozen whole blood, isolated PBMCs, or DNA extracted from either sample type. This receptor was taken from a human donor in a cohort sampled during active COVID-19. Recombination joined TRBV4-1 with TRBJ2-2; perhaps TRBD2 is the D gene, with 6 bases matching. Sequenced: peripheral blood. The CDR3 reads as follows: CASSQLGGYANTGELFF. The bases read TGCGCCAGCAGCCAGCTGGGGGGTTACGCGAACACCGGGGAGCTGTTTTTT.